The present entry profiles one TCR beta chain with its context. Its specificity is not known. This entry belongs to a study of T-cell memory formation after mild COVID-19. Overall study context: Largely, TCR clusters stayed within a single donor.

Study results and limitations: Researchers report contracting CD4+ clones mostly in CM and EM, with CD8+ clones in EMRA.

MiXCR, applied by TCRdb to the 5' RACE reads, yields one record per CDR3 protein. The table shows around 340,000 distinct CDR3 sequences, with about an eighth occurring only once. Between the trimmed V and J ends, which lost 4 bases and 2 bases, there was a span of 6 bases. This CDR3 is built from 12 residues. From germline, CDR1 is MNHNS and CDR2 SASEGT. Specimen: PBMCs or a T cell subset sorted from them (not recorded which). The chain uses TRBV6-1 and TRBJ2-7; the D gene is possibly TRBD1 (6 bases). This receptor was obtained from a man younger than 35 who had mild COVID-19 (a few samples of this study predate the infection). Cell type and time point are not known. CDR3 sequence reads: CASSGDTYEQYF. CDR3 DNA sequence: TGTGCCAGCAGTGGGGACACCTACGAGCAGTACTTC.